Detailed here is one T cell receptor (beta chain). Its antigen remains unidentified. The data stem from a study of cytomegalovirus exposure and HLA in healthy donors. The PCR used 60 Vbeta and 13 Jbeta primers. Assay: immunoSEQ multiplex PCR; the TCRdb copy retains only in-frame clones and omits some. Of roughly 66,000 clones in the sample, 55% to 65% were seen once. Regarding the study as a whole: The study listed approximately 160 cytomegalovirus-associated TCR beta chains. Most TCR beta V segments were productive about 87% or about 30% of the time in an earlier analysis.

V was pared by 1 base and J by 2 bases, with 7 bases between. CDR3 size: 13 residues. Germline lookup yields CDR1 SGHDT and CDR2 YYEEEE. This receptor was identified in a woman between 45 and 65 years old in good health and CMV-seronegative. The chain carries TRBV5-6 and TRBJ2-7, with a weak D call TRBD2 (5 bases). Sequenced input: PBMCs. The CDR3 reads CASSLPGTYEQYF. Written as DNA, the CDR3 is TGTGCCAGCAGCTTGCCGGGGACCTACGAGCAGTACTTC.